The 27 T cell receptor beta chains below were found in one sample sequenced in a study of T cells after yellow fever vaccination. Each CDR3 protein is one row after TCRdb ran MiXCR on the 5' RACE reads. Here the sample spans 300,000 to 400,000 distinct CDR3 sequences, 9.5% to 15% being singletons. The sequenced sample was CD4+ T cells sorted from PBMCs, obtained 15 days after the yellow fever booster vaccination. These receptors all stem from a man aged 18 to 30 who received the YFV17D yellow fever vaccine.

This clonotype has a handful of counts. The chain has TRBV12-3 or TRBV12-4 and TRBJ1-4; D is ambiguous. This CDR3 has 14 amino acids. V lost 0 bases and J 2 bases, leaving 4 bases between the germline ends. The CDR3 bases are TGTGCCAGCAGTTTAGCGCCTACTAATGAAAAACTGTTTTTT. Translating gives CASSLAPTNEKLFF.

This clonotype was recorded at least ten times. The chain carries TRBV7-3 and TRBJ2-5; 7 positions agree with TRBD1. J was trimmed by 5 bases and V by 5 bases; bases with no gene match: 5. CDR1 and CDR2 from the germline V gene are SGHTA and FQGTGA. The CDR3 runs to 13 residues. CDR3 amino acids: CASSPEGAETQYF. The CDR3 DNA is TGTGCCAGCAGCCCCGAGGGGGCTGAGACCCAGTACTTC.

The rearrangement links TRBV7-9 to TRBJ1-1; D gene ambiguous. V shed 3 bases and J shed 0 bases, with 11 bases lying between them. CDR3 length: 15 amino acids. Looked up from germline, CDR1 is SEHNR and CDR2 is FQNEAQ (reference sequence). CDR3 loop: CASSFFSFMNTEAFF. CDR3 DNA sequence: TGTGCCAGCAGCTTTTTCAGTTTCATGAACACTGAAGCTTTCTTT.

The table lists this clonotype with a few counts. The chain couples TRBV20-1 to TRBJ2-1; D might be TRBD2 (6 bases). V lost 3 bases and J 6 bases, leaving 18 bases between the germline ends. Germline CDR1 and CDR2: DFQATT and SNEGSKA (reference sequence). This CDR3 is 15 amino acids long. For the CDR3, the DNA is TGCAGTGCTAGCGTGGCTACAGTGGGGGGCAATGAGCAGTTCTTC. Translating it yields CSASVATVGGNEQFF.

This clonotype has only a few counts. This rearrangement joins TRBV2 to TRBJ2-7, with 8 bases fitting TRBD2. Germline V gene sequence: CDR1 SNHLY, CDR2 FYNNEI. This CDR3 spans 11 amino acids. V was pared by 7 bases and J by 10 bases, with 6 bases of the junction left unmatched. CDR3 loop: CASTNGGEQYV. The CDR3 nucleotides are TGTGCCAGCACCAACGGGGGGGAACAGTACGTC.

This clonotype was detected many times. The chain has TRBV4-3 and TRBJ2-1; 7 bases align to TRBD1. V lost 4 bases and J lost 5; bases outside the gene matches: 8. CDR1 LGHNA and CDR2 YSLEER come from the germline V gene. There are 15 residues in the CDR3. The CDR3 loop reads CASSLFTGADNEQFF. CDR3 nucleotides: TGCGCCAGCAGCCTATTTACAGGGGCCGACAATGAGCAGTTCTTC.

This clonotype was detected many times. The CDR3 DNA reads as TGTGCCAGCAGCTCTGTAGAGAGGGATACGCAGTATTTT. This sequence encodes CASSSVERDTQYF. V and J are TRBV7-2 and TRBJ2-3; D not certain. CDR1 and CDR2 from the germline V gene are SGHTA and FQGNSA. This CDR3 comprises 13 residues. Trimming pared 4 bases from V and 6 bases from J, leaving 11 bases between.

V and J are TRBV9 and TRBJ1-1, with 7 bases fitting TRBD1. CDR3 length: 13 amino acids. Per germline, CDR1 SGDLS and CDR2 YYNGEE. V was clipped by 0 bases and J by 11 bases; unmatched bases: 7. The CDR3 bases are TGTGCCAGCAGCGTAGCCTCTGACAGGGCGGCTTTCTTT. Translating it yields CASSVASDRAAFF.

This clonotype was detected a few times. The chain joins TRBV2 to TRBJ2-7; D gene ambiguous. Per the germline V gene, CDR1 is SNHLY and CDR2 is FYNNEI. There are 14 residues in the CDR3. V was clipped by 7 bases and J by 0 bases, with 13 bases between them. The CDR3 loop reads CASTLRVASYEQYV. The CDR3 region has the DNA TGTGCCAGCACCCTAAGGGTTGCCTCCTACGAGCAGTACGTC.

The table lists this clonotype with a few counts. The chain couples TRBV10-3 to TRBJ2-2; tentative D call: TRBD1 (5 bases). The V gene's germline CDR1 is ENHRY and CDR2 SYGVKD. V was clipped by 10 bases and J by 4 bases, with 16 bases between them. CDR3 length equals 14 residues. The CDR3: CATHRQIGTGELFF. The CDR3 DNA is TGTGCCACCCACAGACAGATTGGCACCGGGGAGCTGTTTTTT.

A few counts support this clonotype. This rearrangement joins TRBV6-1 to TRBJ2-2; TRBD2 matches at 7 bases. The CDR3 runs 14 residues. With V trimmed by 3 bases and J by 5 bases, 3 bases remained unmatched. Germline loops: CDR1 MNHNS, CDR2 SASEGT. This CDR3 is CASSEPGGTGELFF. In DNA form, the CDR3 reads TGTGCCAGCAGTGAGCCCGGGGGGACCGGGGAGCTGTTTTTT.

This clonotype was counted only a few times. The gene calls are TRBV5-1 and TRBJ2-1, with 12 bases aligning to TRBD1. CDR1 and CDR2 (germline): SGHRS, YFSETQ. The CDR3 covers 19 residues. Losses at the gene ends were 5 bases for V and 7 bases for J; bases not matched to a gene: 19. The CDR3 nucleotides read TGCGCCAGCAGGAGTTGGGACAGGGGGCGATTATTTTCATGGAATGAGCAGTTCTTC. This encodes CASRSWDRGRLFSWNEQFF.

The rearrangement uses TRBV5-6 and TRBJ2-7; D may be TRBD2 (7 bases). Germline V gene sequence: CDR1 SGHDT, CDR2 YYEEEE. This CDR3 is built from 14 residues. The V end lost 3 bases, the J end lost 3 bases, and 13 bases lay between the germline ends. The chain's CDR3 is CASSSAGASYEQYV. CDR3 bases: TGTGCCAGCAGCTCTGCGGGGGCTAGCTACGAGCAGTACGTC.

The chain uses TRBV20-1 and TRBJ2-3; D is undetermined. CDR3 size: 16 residues. Germline CDR1 DFQATT, CDR2 SNEGSKA (reference sequence). V was pared by 4 bases and J by 3 bases, with 20 bases between. CDR3 region: CSANRMPGLLTDTQYF. For the CDR3, the DNA is TGCAGTGCTAATCGCATGCCGGGTCTTTTGACAGATACGCAGTATTTT.

This clonotype was observed a handful of times. The chain joins TRBV29-1 to TRBJ1-2; D remains ambiguous. CDR1 and CDR2 from the germline V gene are SQVTM and ANQGSEA. The CDR3 is 14 residues long. Trimming took off 2 bases at V and 5 bases at J, with 15 bases between the two ends. CDR3 residues: CSVEFVAKSYGYTF. The CDR3 DNA reads as TGCAGCGTTGAATTTGTGGCGAAAAGTTATGGCTACACCTTC.

This clonotype was recorded a few times. The chain carries TRBV7-2 and TRBJ2-2; the D gene is possibly TRBD2 (6 bases). CDR1 is SGHTA, CDR2 FQGNSA, per germline. Trimming shortened V by 2 bases and J by 5 bases, and 12 bases separated the two germline ends. This CDR3 region has 15 residues. CDR3 region: CASSLFGGSTGELFF. In DNA, the CDR3 is TGTGCCAGCAGCTTATTTGGGGGGAGTACCGGGGAGCTGTTTTTT.

This clonotype was observed a few times. The chain carries TRBV29-1 and TRBJ1-5, with D tentatively TRBD1 (5 bases). Germline V CDR1 and CDR2: SQVTM, ANQGSEA. Trimming pared 0 bases from V and 3 bases from J, leaving 21 bases between. The length of the CDR3 is 18 residues. The CDR3 reads CSVEERTQEGRDNQPQHF. As DNA, the CDR3 is TGCAGCGTTGAAGAGAGGACCCAAGAGGGCAGGGACAATCAGCCCCAGCATTTT.

This clonotype appeared a few times. The chain is built from TRBV7-2 and TRBJ2-2; the D gene is possibly TRBD2 (6 bases). The CDR3 is made up of 18 amino acids. Germline CDR1 is SGHTA and CDR2 is FQGNSA. With 5 bases removed from V and 0 bases from J, the gap between germline ends came to 19 bases. In nucleotides, the CDR3 is TGTGCCAGCAGCCCGCGAGGTACTAGCTGGTCGAACACCGGGGAGCTGTTTTTT. It codes for CASSPRGTSWSNTGELFF.

The V gene is TRBV2, the J gene TRBJ1-1; unclear D gene. V was trimmed by 8 bases and J by 4 bases, leaving 11 bases between them. Looked up from germline, CDR1 is SNHLY and CDR2 is FYNNEI. This CDR3 contains 12 residues. CDR3 protein: CASGVVRTEAFF. Written as DNA, the CDR3 is TGTGCCAGCGGGGTTGTGCGCACTGAAGCTTTCTTT.

This clonotype was counted many times. The chain uses TRBV10-3 and TRBJ2-3; TRBD2 matches at 8 bases. The CDR3 extends over 13 amino acids. V was clipped by 8 bases and J by 1 base; unmatched bases: 2. The germline CDR1 and CDR2 sequences are ENHRY and SYGVKD. DNA of the CDR3: TGTGCCATCTCAGCGGGGGGCACAGATACGCAGTATTTT. Amino acid sequence: CAISAGGTDTQYF.

This clonotype was found many times. V gene TRBV7-3 combines with J gene TRBJ2-7, with D possibly TRBD2 on 5 matching bases. The V and J ends lost 4 bases and 7 bases respectively, with 11 bases between them. Germline CDR1 reads SGHTA; CDR2 reads FQGTGA. This CDR3 region has 12 residues. The CDR3 DNA reads as TGTGCCAGCAGCTCCCGGACGGGGGAGCAGTACTTC. Residues: CASSSRTGEQYF.

This clonotype showed up just a few times. The chain uses TRBV29-1 and TRBJ2-5; D is unclear. CDR3 length equals 13 residues. In germline, CDR1 is SQVTM, CDR2 ANQGSEA. V dropped 4 bases and J dropped 2 bases, with 11 bases sitting between them. In DNA, the CDR3 is TGCAGCGTTGCTTTCAGCAGGCAAGAGACCCAGTACTTC. It translates to CSVAFSRQETQYF.

CDR3 residues: CASRAGTVEAFF. CDR3 DNA: TGTGCCAGCAGGGCCGGGACCGTTGAAGCTTTCTTT. This chain connects TRBV12-3 or TRBV12-4 to TRBJ1-1; tentative D call: TRBD1 (5 bases). The CDR3 has 12 amino acids. V lost 6 bases and J lost 7, with 12 bases in between.

The chain uses TRBV4-1 and TRBJ1-3; D not certain. Trimming pared 0 bases from V and 3 bases from J, leaving 9 bases between. Germline V gene data show CDR1 as MGHRA and CDR2 as YSYEKL. This CDR3 has 15 amino acids. CDR3 coding DNA: TGCGCCAGCAGCCAAGAGGCGTCGTTTGGAAACACCATATATTTT. Encoded protein: CASSQEASFGNTIYF.

The chain links TRBV6-5 to TRBJ2-5, with D maybe TRBD1 (5 bases). Trimming pared 0 bases from V and 4 bases from J, leaving 12 bases between. The germline CDR1 and CDR2 sequences are MNHEY and SVGAGI. The CDR3 covers 15 residues. The CDR3 sequence is CASSYSAGWAETQYF. The CDR3 nucleotides are TGTGCCAGCAGTTACTCCGCAGGGTGGGCAGAGACCCAGTACTTC.

This clonotype was counted ten times or more. This chain joins TRBV11-2 and TRBJ1-1, with D uncertain. V was clipped by 0 bases and J by 1 base, with 12 bases between them. This CDR3 spans 16 amino acids. Germline CDR1 reads SGHAT; CDR2 reads FQNNGV. CDR3 amino acids: CASSLEWRQRNTEAFF. The CDR3, as DNA: TGTGCCAGCAGCTTAGAGTGGAGGCAGAGGAACACTGAAGCTTTCTTT.

This clonotype was seen only a few times. CDR3 DNA: TGCGCCAGCAGCGAACCGGGACAGGGATTTGAAAAACTGTTTTTT. Its protein is CASSEPGQGFEKLFF. The chain carries TRBV4-1 and TRBJ1-4, with TRBD1 matching 9 bases. With 5 bases clipped from V and 7 bases from J, the junction kept 8 bases outside the gene matches. Per germline, CDR1 MGHRA and CDR2 YSYEKL. The length of the CDR3 is 15 residues.